The sequence of this T cell receptor (beta chain) was determined in a study of blood T cell repertoires in COVID-19. Whole-study context: PBMCs, B-cell-depleted T cells, or T cells provided the cDNA or gDNA that made up the material.

Sequencing used immunoSEQ multiplex PCR; TCRdb keeps in-frame clones, though not all of them. Of some 58,000 clones listed, about 91% are singletons. Trimming took 5 bases from V and 0 from J, leaving 8 bases between them. The CDR3 runs 13 residues. CDR1 and CDR2 (germline): SEHNR, FQNEAQ (reference sequence). Sequences were obtained from peripheral blood. The V call is TRBV7-9, the J call TRBJ2-7, with a tentative D call TRBD1 (5 bases). The receptor was isolated from a man aged 45 to 65 with active COVID-19. This chain's CDR3 is CASSRDSSYEQYF. DNA of the CDR3: TGTGCCAGCAGCCGAGACAGCTCCTACGAGCAGTACTTC.